A single sample gave rise to the 3 T cell receptor beta chains below, sequenced in a study of T cells expressing NK-cell markers. TCRdb reprocessed the 5' RACE reads; each CDR3 protein has one entry and no DNA is given. This sample lists about 260,000 distinct CDR3 sequences; its ten largest clones have 4% to 5%. The sequencing input was blood T cells: a sorted CD56 or NKG2C T cell subset, CD4+ or CD8+ T cells, or bulk PBMC T cells (not recorded which). These receptors all come from a woman aged 18-70 years in good health.

The V call is TRBV4-3, the J call TRBJ2-7; the D call of TRBD1 rests on TCRdb alone, since no DNA is present to check it. Per germline, CDR1 LGHNA and CDR2 YSLEER. CDR3 size: 13 residues. CDR3: CASSQGQQYEQYF.

The chain links TRBV7-3 to TRBJ2-2; absent DNA, TCRdb's TRBD2 call cannot be checked. This CDR3 comprises 17 residues. The germline CDR1 and CDR2 sequences are SGHTA and FQGTGA. The CDR3 region is CPSSRTSGRVNTGELFF.

This rearrangement joins TRBV29-1 to TRBJ2-5; absent DNA, TCRdb's TRBD1 call cannot be checked. This CDR3 comprises 13 residues. Germline V gene sequence: CDR1 SQVTM, CDR2 ANQGSEA. The CDR3 here is CSKAEGARETQYF.